The present T cell receptor (beta chain) was sequenced within a study of cytomegalovirus exposure and HLA in healthy donors (TCRdb year 2017). About the study as a whole: An earlier analysis of around 600 of the donors reported approximately 270 Gb of sequence data and 100 million to 130 million unique TCR beta sequences from 150 million to 200 million T cells. An early release covering 500 to 750 HLA-typed donors comprised about 290 gigabases of sequencing data and tens of millions of unique TCR sequences. Of the roughly 400 genotyped donors, approximately 82% fell in the genetic ancestry cluster associated with self-reported Caucasian donors. The aim of the study was to test whether cataloging public T cell receptors could identify signatures of past pathogen exposure. The study used immunosequencing to profile the T cell repertoires of more than 650 subjects and linked those repertoires to cytomegalovirus serostatus. A separate validation cohort of about 110 different subjects was used in addition to the 666-subject first cohort. To predict cytomegalovirus infection status, the study combined high-throughput TCR immunosequencing, statistical association of individual TCRs with disease status, and machine learning. A later analysis re-analyzed previously published TCR beta repertoires from several hundred donors and added high-resolution HLA genotyping to study TCR occurrence patterns. In the later analysis, no new phenotypic data were used to find candidate immune exposures; instead, reliance was placed on TCR beta sequences and their occurrence across donors. In an earlier analysis of 587 of the donors, high-throughput TCR beta sequencing was used to judge whether each TCR beta V gene segment behaved as functional or pseudogenic. Alongside the repertoire data, information on donor age, sex, ethnicity and CMV serostatus was compiled. A later genetic analysis took genome-wide SNP genotypes for about 65% of the 666 donors and used that subset as a discovery cohort. Every discovery cohort repertoire had been produced on one sequencing platform. HLA typing included class I and class II loci at four-digit resolution. The number of typed donors differed by locus: about 629-630 for A, B, C, DRB1 and DQB1; 522 for DQA1; approximately 600 for DPA1; and about 450 for DPB1. A handful of DR-DQ haplotypes were handled as single units for association and clustering because linkage in the cohort was strong. Across roughly 420 genotyped donors of the cohort, an average of roughly 250,000 unique TCR beta nucleotide sequences per donor were sequenced, and around 19% of those sequences were non-productive.

General conclusions and limits of the study: When HLA alleles, especially DR and DQ, strongly co-occurred, TCR associations were difficult to assign to individual alleles. In a later analysis, TCR association rates were found to vary across HLA loci, with the most associated TCRs seen for DRB1 alleles and the fewest for HLA-C alleles. A few of the identified cytomegalovirus-associated TCR beta chains were confirmed in vitro to be specific for cytomegalovirus antigens. Compared with equally common non-associated chains, HLA-associated TCR beta chains in a later analysis were more clonally expanded and had lower generation probabilities. An association between a missense DCLRE1C variant and V-gene and J-gene trimming of TCR beta chains was found in a later genetic analysis and replicated in an independent cohort. Linkage disequilibrium might explain the correlated functional status among segregating V segments, but an unknown experimental factor could not be excluded. The authors suggested that the approach could potentially be extended to other disease states and immunological phenotypes. Compared with the 666-donor mean, donors in an Asian-associated ancestry cluster had fewer N-insertions in productive TCRs, according to a later genetic analysis. In a later analysis, most CMV-associated TCR beta chains were found to appear HLA-restricted, with HLA associations seemingly driven largely by CMV exposure. In a later analysis, several top co-occurrence clusters were reported to appear linked to parvovirus B19, influenza, CMV and Epstein-Barr virus. Immune exposure information for the cohort was limited to CMV serostatus. Because counts were too low, about 15 rarely observed V segments, including chromosome 9 orphons, were left out of the earlier analysis of some 640 of the donors. Some IMGT-functional V segments, including TRBV6-2 and TRBV6-3, could not be told apart with the 87-base-pair reads, so those segments were excluded. A total of 150 or so TCR beta chains were listed by the study as associated with cytomegalovirus. Roughly uniform sequencing depth across donors was assumed in presence/absence analyses, although this assumption may not hold. The classifier was reported to diagnose cytomegalovirus status with high specificity and sensitivity in both the original cohort and the validation cohort. A further reported finding was that TCR beta sequences accurately predicted the HLA-A and HLA-B alleles for most subjects in the first cohort. A cluster of highly shared sequence variants was judged likely to represent a technical artifact of the sequencing pipeline. Broadly in line with IMGT annotations, most TCR beta V segments showed up in productive rearrangements about 90% or about 30% of the time in an earlier analysis of under 700 of the donors. In this cohort, only TCR beta chains were sequenced, and detectable features were limited by the absence of alpha or paired-chain data. Because some donors lacked HLA typing at each locus, the association tests relied only on the typed subset. A later analysis associated 15,000 or so TCR beta sequences with specific HLA alleles at a false discovery rate of 0.05. Most TCR sequences were seen in very few donors, while some public TCRs were found in many individuals.

The cohort consisted of 650 to 700 healthy bone marrow donors. At the time of sampling, all cohort members were nominally healthy, though unrecorded immune exposures were likely present. The donor tested CMV seropositive and was one of the 289 seropositive cohort members. Every donor gave a peripheral blood sample, and the peripheral blood mononuclear cells from that sample were used for TCR beta sequencing. The Qiagen DNeasy Blood Extraction Kit was used to extract genomic DNA from the blood cell samples. V is clipped by 1 base and J by 6 bases, and the sequence between their germline boundaries is 7 bases long. CDR1 and CDR2 are read off the germline V gene (reference sequence) as DFQATT and SNEGSKA. Its CDR3 holds 11 amino acids, cysteine through phenylalanine. Kept here is only the CDR3 DNA, which spans 33 bases and is read in frame from base 1. As regards this clone: This receptor's antigen is unknown. No much larger clonotype is one base removed from it; base qualities were not supplied.

Library preparation used the immunoSEQ multiplex PCR assay. For the multiplex PCR, a mixture combining 60 forward primers for TCR Vbeta segments and 13 reverse primers for TCR Jbeta segments was used. Amplification of the CDR3 region of rearranged TCR beta genes was performed with a multiplex PCR assay on genomic DNA. Amplified TCR beta libraries were sequenced as 87-base-pair reads on the Illumina HiSeq System. The paper's processing steps were these. Across the 500 to 850 repertoires, a later analysis counted 60 million to 90 million unique TCR beta chains, roughly 11 million of which were shared by at least two donors. Raw reads were error-corrected and collapsed into unique sequences with a nearest-neighbor algorithm that merged closely related sequences to remove PCR and sequencing errors. V, D and J gene segments were assigned by aligning CDR3 sequences to IMGT reference sequences. For a sequence to be retained, a match of at least six nucleotides to both a V gene segment and a J gene segment was required. Rearrangements were called productive when the CDR3 lacked stop codons and stayed in frame with V and J; all others were non-productive. CDR3 was defined by IMGT convention, running from the second conserved V-encoded cysteine to the conserved J-encoded phenylalanine. In an earlier analysis of more than 550 of the donors, sequences lacking an unambiguous match to a single V gene segment were excluded. In an earlier analysis of almost 600 of the donors, a V segment was called functional when productive rearrangements were above 56.7%, and segregating when the standard deviation between donors exceeded 5%. A statistical classification framework was developed to diagnose cytomegalovirus status using the catalog of TCR beta chain sequences. In a later analysis, V and J genes were assigned by comparing TCR nucleotide sequences against IMGT/GENE-DB human TR gene sequences. Using the TCRdist pipeline, a later analysis assigned CDR3 sequences along with most-parsimonious VDJ recombination scenarios. In a later analysis, each TCR beta chain was defined by its CDR3 amino acid sequence together with its V-gene family, and reads lacking a unique V-gene family were excluded. In a later analysis, approximately 590 highly shared, low-generation-probability nucleotide sequences were removed to address suspected cross-contamination and a sequencing artifact. For each public chain, a later analysis derived a clonal expansion index from normalized ranks of inferred template counts within each repertoire. In a later analysis, generation probabilities were computed with a VDJ recombination model fitted to out-of-frame rearrangements, and the resulting probabilities were checked against IGoR. A later analysis scored TCR-TCR, TCR-HLA and TCR-CMV co-occurrence with hypergeometric tests, applying a repertoire-size bias correction to TCR pairs. A later analysis estimated false discovery rates by permuting HLA or CMV assignments 20 times. A later analysis grouped co-occurring TCRs with DBSCAN, adding TCRdist sequence similarity when clustering within HLA-allele-positive subsets. Repertoires with fewer than 30,000 or more than 120,000 public chains were left out of co-occurrence clustering, as were five repertoires with anomalous nucleotide sharing. Imported from immuneACCESS, the table was reduced by TCRdb to in-frame sequences with V and J called. These copies leave out some clones; in studies compared against another copy, an unresolved V gene accounts for under half, and the cause of the remainder is not known. Clone size and V and J calls were adopted from that table, with D and trimming inferred from the DNA. The sample yields some 150,000 clones; about 64% were counted once. Of the sample, about 3% is held by the ten largest clones.

This chain joins TRBV20-1 to TRBJ2-7; 5 matching bases give a weak D call of TRBD1. This clonotype was sampled from a woman in her twenties or thirties in good health and CMV-seropositive. Material for sequencing was PBMCs. The sequence in DNA is TGCAGTGCTAGAGCTGGGGCCGAGCAGTACTTC. Its protein reads: CSARAGAEQYF.